This passage covers 2 T cell receptor beta chains from one sample sequenced in a study of metastatic and nonmetastatic thyroid tumors (dated by TCRdb to 2020 to 2021). The protocol used for the library was PCR. Instrument used: Illumina HiSeq 4000. TCRdb reprocessing: public reads trimmed at Q25 with fastp, clones called with MiXCR, in-frame beta chains kept. The sample table lists over 25,000 clones, about 15% of them with a count of one. The ten largest clones add up to roughly 6.6% of the sample. No treatment had been received by any patient before thyroid surgery. The sequencing sample was made of blood. The receptors here all came from a male donor with papillary thyroid cancer or a benign thyroid nodule (not recorded which). Some clones in this sample may be carry-over from other donors' samples.

This clone was counted ten times or more. This sequence joins TRBV7-3 and TRBJ2-1, with a weak D call TRBD1 (6 bases). Looked up from germline, CDR1 is SGHTA and CDR2 is FQGTGA. This CDR3 comprises 15 residues. V shed 5 bases and J shed 5 bases, with 16 bases lying between them. CDR3 sequence reads: CASSPDRYADNEQFF. The CDR3 DNA reads TGTGCCAGCAGCCCCGACAGGTACGCCGACAATGAGCAGTTCTTC.

This clone appeared a few times. This sequence joins TRBV6-4 and TRBJ2-1; 11 nucleotides align to TRBD2. Trimming removed 2 bases from V and 15 bases from J; junction bases left unmatched: 6. The V gene's germline CDR1 is MRHNA and CDR2 SNTAGT. CDR3 length: 13 residues. CDR3 sequence (DNA): TGTGCCAGCAGTGACGGGGCTAGCGGGAGGTCGTTCTTC. Translating gives CASSDGASGRSFF.